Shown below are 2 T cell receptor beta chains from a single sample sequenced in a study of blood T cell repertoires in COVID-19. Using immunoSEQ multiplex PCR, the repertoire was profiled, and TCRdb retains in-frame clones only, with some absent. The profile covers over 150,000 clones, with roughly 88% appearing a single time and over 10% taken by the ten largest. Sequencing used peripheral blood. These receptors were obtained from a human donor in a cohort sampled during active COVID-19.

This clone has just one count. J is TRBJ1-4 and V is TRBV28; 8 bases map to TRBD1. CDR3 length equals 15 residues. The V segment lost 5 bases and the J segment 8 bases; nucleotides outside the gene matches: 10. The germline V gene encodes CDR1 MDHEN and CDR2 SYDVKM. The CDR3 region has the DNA TGTGCCAGCAGTCCCCCGGACAGGGTAAAAGAAAAACTGTTTTTT. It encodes CASSPPDRVKEKLFF.

As DNA, the CDR3 is TGTGCCAGTAGTGGACGGGACAGACGGAACTATGGCTACACCTTC. Translating gives CASSGRDRRNYGYTF. The chain joins TRBV19 to TRBJ1-2; 7 bases map to TRBD1. V trimming: 5 bases; J trimming: 2 bases; junction bases outside the gene matches: 8. There are 15 residues in the CDR3. Germline values: CDR1 LNHDA, CDR2 SQIVND (reference sequence).